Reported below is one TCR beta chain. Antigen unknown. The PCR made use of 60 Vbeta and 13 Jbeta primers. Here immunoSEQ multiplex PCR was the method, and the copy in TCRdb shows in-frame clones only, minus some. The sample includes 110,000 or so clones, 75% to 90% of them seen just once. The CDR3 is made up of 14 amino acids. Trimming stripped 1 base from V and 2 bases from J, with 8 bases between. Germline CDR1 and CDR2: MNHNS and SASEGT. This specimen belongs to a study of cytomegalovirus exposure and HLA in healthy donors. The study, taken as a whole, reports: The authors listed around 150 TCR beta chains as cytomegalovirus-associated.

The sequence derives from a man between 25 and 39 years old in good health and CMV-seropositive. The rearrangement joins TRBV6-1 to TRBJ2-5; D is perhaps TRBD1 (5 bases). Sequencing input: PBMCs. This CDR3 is CASSEGQGQETQYF. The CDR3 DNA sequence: TGTGCCAGCAGTGAAGGGCAGGGTCAAGAGACCCAGTACTTC.